This T cell receptor (beta chain) was captured by sequencing in a study of cytomegalovirus exposure and HLA in healthy donors. The V gene's germline CDR1 is SGHRS and CDR2 YFSETQ. This CDR3 has 15 amino acids. The germline V and J ends were trimmed by 1 base and 3 bases, with 11 bases remaining between them. Points on this clone: No antigen is known for it.

Study-wide results and limits: Prior analysis indicated that the majority of TCR beta V segments exhibited productivity approximately 90% or approximately 30% of the time.

With 60 Vbeta and 13 Jbeta primers, the PCR was carried out. Sequencing used immunoSEQ multiplex PCR; TCRdb keeps in-frame clones, though not all of them. Of about 170,000 clones in the sample, 65% to 85% were seen once. The specimen was PBMCs. The chain links TRBV5-1 to TRBJ1-5, with D possibly matching TRBD1 (5 bases). This TCR derives from a boy between 2 and 10 years old in good health and CMV-seronegative. The CDR3: CASSLLLGDNQPQHF. The CDR3 nucleotides are TGCGCCAGCAGCTTGCTTTTAGGGGACAATCAGCCCCAGCATTTT.